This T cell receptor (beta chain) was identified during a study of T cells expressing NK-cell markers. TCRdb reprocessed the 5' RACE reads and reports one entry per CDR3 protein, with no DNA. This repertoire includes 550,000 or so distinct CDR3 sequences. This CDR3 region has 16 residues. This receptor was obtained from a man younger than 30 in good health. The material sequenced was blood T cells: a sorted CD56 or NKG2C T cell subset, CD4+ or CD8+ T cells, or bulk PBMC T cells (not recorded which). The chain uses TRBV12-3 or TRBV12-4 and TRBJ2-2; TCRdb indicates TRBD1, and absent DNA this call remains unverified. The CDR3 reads CASSPTTGRITGELFF.